The present T cell receptor beta chain was sequenced within a study of blood T cell repertoires in COVID-19. Turning to the study itself: Acute and convalescent COVID-19 samples came from the United States, Italy and Spain. In each case, the material was cDNA or gDNA derived from T cells, B-cell-depleted T cells, or PBMCs.

In germline, CDR1 is SGHNT, CDR2 YYREEE (reference sequence). This CDR3 has 16 amino acids. The V and J ends lost 4 bases and 7 bases, in that order; junction bases with no gene match: 10. Original handling: Estimation of nucleated cell counts was performed using reference gene primer amplification. The assay was immunoSEQ multiplex PCR, and TCRdb's table has in-frame clones only and misses some. V and J calls and clone size come straight from that table; D and trimming were deduced from the DNA. The sample includes tens of thousands of clones, about 89% of them seen just once. The TCR comes from a woman in her sixties or seventies with acute or convalescent COVID-19. The genes are TRBV5-4 and TRBJ1-4, with 10 bases aligning to TRBD1. The material sequenced was peripheral blood. The DNA for the CDR3 is TGTGCCAGCAGCCCGACAGGGGGCGCCTCTGGTGAAAAACTGTTTTTT. This sequence encodes CASSPTGGASGEKLFF.